Following are 16 T cell receptor beta chains from one sample sequenced in a study of vaccination and CD4 T cells after COVID-19. No antigen has been identified for these receptors. Oncomine TCR Beta short-read sequencing was applied to DNA from cultured CD4+ T cells. Each CDR3 protein gets one entry after TCRdb re-called the PCR reads with MiXCR. The sample lists 15,000 to 20,000 distinct CDR3 sequences; roughly 29% were seen once. The sample's treatment: roughly nine-day PBMC culture with coronavirus spike peptide pools or control peptides (ViraFEST assay). Input material: cultured CD4+ T cells from blood. These receptors were obtained from a human donor with COVID-19.

V and J are TRBV7-9 and TRBJ1-6; the match to TRBD1 covers 7 bases. The CDR3 is 17 residues long. J gave up 9 bases and V 5 bases, and 16 bases lay outside the gene matches. Looked up from germline, CDR1 is SEHNR and CDR2 is FQNEAQ (reference sequence). CDR3 sequence: CASSLIGGGGFVSPLHF. In nucleotides, the CDR3 is TGTGCCAGCAGCCTCATTGGAGGGGGCGGTTTTGTTTCACCCCTCCACTTT.

Only a few counts were recorded for this clonotype. The chain uses TRBV5-8 and TRBJ1-5, with D possibly TRBD1 on 6 matching bases. Germline CDR1 and CDR2: SGHTS and YDEGEE. Trimming took off 4 bases at V and 4 bases at J, with 18 bases between the two ends. The CDR3 runs to 16 residues. The CDR3 sequence: CASSKLAGARNQPQHF. The CDR3, as DNA: TGTGCCAGCAGCAAGTTAGCAGGGGCGCGAAATCAGCCCCAGCATTTT.

This rearrangement joins TRBV30 to TRBJ1-2; TRBD1 is a possible D gene (6 bases). The V end was cut by 4 bases, the J end by 7 bases, with 16 bases between. This CDR3 has 13 residues. Per germline, CDR1 GTSNPN and CDR2 SVGIG (reference sequence). For the CDR3, the DNA is TGTGCCTGGAAAGGGGGGCGGATTGGTGGCTACACCTTC. Translation gives CAWKGGRIGGYTF.

The chain joins TRBV5-5 to TRBJ1-5; no clear D gene. The CDR3 is 14 amino acids. Germline CDR1 reads SGHKS; CDR2 reads YYEKEE (reference sequence). Trimming removed 1 base at V and 3 bases at J, with 8 bases between. CDR3 in DNA: TGTGCCAGCAGCTTGTTGGGATTCAATCAGCCCCAGCATTTT. Protein: CASSLLGFNQPQHF.

This rearrangement joins TRBV2 to TRBJ1-6, with D perhaps matching TRBD1 (6 bases). Per the germline V gene, CDR1 is SNHLY and CDR2 is FYNNEI. The CDR3 runs to 13 residues. Trimming cost V 8 bases and J 10 bases, with 15 bases left between them. The CDR3 region is CASEGQGKSPLHF. The CDR3, as DNA: TGTGCCAGCGAGGGCCAGGGGAAATCACCCCTCCACTTT.

This chain connects TRBV7-9 to TRBJ1-3, with D possibly matching TRBD1 (5 bases). Trimming took 6 bases from V and 3 from J, leaving 12 bases between them. This CDR3 is built from 14 residues. Germline V gene lookup returns CDR1 SEHNR and CDR2 FQNEAQ (reference sequence). CDR3: CASRGGNVGNTIYF. The CDR3 region has the DNA TGTGCCAGCAGGGGGGGGAATGTTGGAAACACCATATATTTT.

This clonotype was seen more than once but under ten times. The chain couples TRBV5-6 to TRBJ1-5, with 7 bases fitting TRBD1. V lost 2 bases, J lost 6 bases, and 5 bases stayed unmatched. Germline V gene data show CDR1 as SGHDT and CDR2 as YYEEEE. This CDR3 has 14 residues. CDR3 residues: CASSFRGKGQPQHF. Here the CDR3 DNA reads TGTGCCAGCAGCTTCAGGGGGAAAGGTCAGCCCCAGCATTTT.

This clonotype occurred a few times. The chain couples TRBV6-1 to TRBJ2-5; either TRBD1 or TRBD2 may fit D (5 bases each). The CDR3 has 13 amino acids. The V end lost 6 bases, the J end lost 4 bases, and 12 bases lay between the germline ends. CDR1 and CDR2 from the germline V gene are MNHNS and SASEGT. CDR3 region: CASSEGWGETQYF. In DNA, the CDR3 is TGTGCCAGCAGCGAGGGGTGGGGAGAGACCCAGTACTTC.

This clonotype was observed a few times. The chain links TRBV27 to TRBJ2-7; either TRBD1 or TRBD2 may fit D (5 bases each). The CDR3 loop spans 14 amino acids. The germline V and J ends were trimmed by 11 bases and 0 bases, with 17 bases remaining between them. CDR1 MNHEY and CDR2 SMNVEV come from the germline V gene (reference sequence). In nucleotides, the CDR3 is TGTGCCTCCCACCCGGGGCGGACCTCCTACGAGCAGTACTTC. Translating gives CASHPGRTSYEQYF.

This clonotype has more than one count but fewer than ten. The V call is TRBV6-2 or TRBV6-3, the J call TRBJ1-4; possible D gene TRBD1, 5 bases. V was pared by 3 bases and J by 7 bases, with 15 bases between. The length of the CDR3 is 15 residues. The germline V gene has CDR1 MNHEY and CDR2 SVGEGT. Here the CDR3 reads CASSYRTTRGEKLFF. As DNA, the CDR3 is TGTGCCAGCAGTTATCGGACGACTAGGGGTGAAAAACTGTTTTTT.

This clonotype was picked up a small number of times. This chain's CDR3 is CASSLRGSGNTIYF. CDR3 in DNA: TGTGCCAGCAGCTTAAGGGGCTCTGGAAACACCATATATTTT. The rearrangement uses TRBV7-9 and TRBJ1-3; maybe TRBD1 (5 bases). Germline assignment: CDR1 SEHNR and CDR2 FQNEAQ (reference sequence). This CDR3 region has 14 residues. V gave up 2 bases and J gave up 0 bases, with 5 bases separating them.

There are a few counts of this clonotype. One end of the junction varies from germline; a read error may be responsible. The chain employs TRBV6-1 and TRBJ2-1; D might be TRBD1 (5 bases). The length of the CDR3 is 13 residues. Germline CDR1 MNHNS, CDR2 SASEGT. The DNA for the CDR3 is TGTGCCAGCAGTGAACAGGGCAGCATTACGAACTTTTTC. Protein: CASSEQGSITNFF.

This clonotype showed up just a few times. The chain carries TRBV11-2 and TRBJ2-5; 7 nucleotides line up with TRBD2. This CDR3 spans 13 amino acids. Germline CDR1 reads SGHAT; CDR2 reads FQNNGV. V dropped 5 bases and J dropped 5; count of bases not matched to a gene: 5. The CDR3 bases are TGTGCCAGCAGCCCGGGGGGTGTCGAGACCCAGTACTTC. Translating it yields CASSPGGVETQYF.

CDR3 sequence: CASKDRAMGQPQHF. The DNA of the CDR3 is TGTGCCAGTAAGGACAGGGCGATGGGACAGCCCCAGCATTTT. The chain joins TRBV2 to TRBJ1-5, with 8 bases fitting TRBD1. The CDR3 sequence is 14 residues long. Germline CDR1 and CDR2: SNHLY and FYNNEI. The junction had 11 bases not matched to a gene; V was cut back by 9 bases and J by 7 bases.

This clonotype was observed a handful of times. J is TRBJ2-1 and V is TRBV6-2 or TRBV6-3; D is ambiguous. Germline assignment: CDR1 MNHEY and CDR2 SVGEGT. The CDR3 runs 10 residues. Between the trimmed V and J ends, which lost 8 bases and 10 bases, there was a span of 9 bases. The CDR3 spells CASGLPEQFF. The CDR3 DNA reads as TGTGCCAGCGGCCTCCCGGAGCAGTTCTTC.

The chain carries TRBV24-1 and TRBJ2-3; 7 bases agree with TRBD1. The V segment lost 1 base and the J segment 7 bases; nucleotides outside the gene matches: 4. CDR3 size: 14 residues. The germline CDR1 and CDR2 sequences are KGHDR and SFDVKD. CDR3 protein: CATSDLGTANTQYF. DNA for the CDR3: TGTGCCACCAGTGATTTAGGGACAGCAAATACGCAGTATTTT.